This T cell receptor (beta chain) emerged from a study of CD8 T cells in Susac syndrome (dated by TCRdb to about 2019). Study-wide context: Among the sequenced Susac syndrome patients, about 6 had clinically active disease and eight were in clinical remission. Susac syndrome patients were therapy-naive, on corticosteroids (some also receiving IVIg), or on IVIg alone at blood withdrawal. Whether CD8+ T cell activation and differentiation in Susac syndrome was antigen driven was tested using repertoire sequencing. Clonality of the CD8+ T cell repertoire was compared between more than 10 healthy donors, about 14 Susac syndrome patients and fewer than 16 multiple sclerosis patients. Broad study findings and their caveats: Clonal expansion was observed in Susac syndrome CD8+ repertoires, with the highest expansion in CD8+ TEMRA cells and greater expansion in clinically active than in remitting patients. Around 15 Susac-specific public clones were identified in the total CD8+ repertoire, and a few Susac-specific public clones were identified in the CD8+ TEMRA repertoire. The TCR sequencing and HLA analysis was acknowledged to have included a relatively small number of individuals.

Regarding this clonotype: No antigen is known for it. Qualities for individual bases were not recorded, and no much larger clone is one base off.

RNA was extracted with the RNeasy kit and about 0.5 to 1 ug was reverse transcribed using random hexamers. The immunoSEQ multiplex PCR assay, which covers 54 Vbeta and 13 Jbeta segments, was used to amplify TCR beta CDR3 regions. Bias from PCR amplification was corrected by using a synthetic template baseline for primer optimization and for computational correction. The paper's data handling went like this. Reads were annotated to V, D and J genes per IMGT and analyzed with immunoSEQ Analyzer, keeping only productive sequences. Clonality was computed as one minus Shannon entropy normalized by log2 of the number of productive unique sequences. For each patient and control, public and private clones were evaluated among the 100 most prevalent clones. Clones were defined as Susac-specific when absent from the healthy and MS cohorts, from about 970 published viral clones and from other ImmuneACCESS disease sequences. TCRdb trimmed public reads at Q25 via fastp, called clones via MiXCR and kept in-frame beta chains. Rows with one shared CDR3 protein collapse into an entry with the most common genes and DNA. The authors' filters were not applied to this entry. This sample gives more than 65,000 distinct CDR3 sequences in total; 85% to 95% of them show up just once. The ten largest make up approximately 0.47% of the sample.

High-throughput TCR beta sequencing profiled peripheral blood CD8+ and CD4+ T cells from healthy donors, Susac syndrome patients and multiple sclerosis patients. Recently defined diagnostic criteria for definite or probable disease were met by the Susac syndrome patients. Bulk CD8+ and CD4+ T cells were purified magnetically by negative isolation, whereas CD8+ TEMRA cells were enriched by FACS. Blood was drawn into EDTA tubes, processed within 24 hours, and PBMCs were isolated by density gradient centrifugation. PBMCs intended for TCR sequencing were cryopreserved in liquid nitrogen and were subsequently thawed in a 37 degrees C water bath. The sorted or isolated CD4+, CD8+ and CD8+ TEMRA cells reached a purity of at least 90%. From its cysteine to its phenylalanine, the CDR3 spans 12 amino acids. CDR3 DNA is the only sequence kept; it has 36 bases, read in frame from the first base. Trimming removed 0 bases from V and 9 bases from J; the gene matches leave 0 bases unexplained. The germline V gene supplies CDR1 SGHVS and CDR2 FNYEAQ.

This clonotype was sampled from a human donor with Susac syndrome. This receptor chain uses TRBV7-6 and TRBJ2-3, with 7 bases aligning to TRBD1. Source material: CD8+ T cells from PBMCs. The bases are TGTGCCAGCAGCTTAGCGACAGGGACGCAGTATTTT. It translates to CASSLATGTQYF.